This T cell receptor beta chain was profiled in a study of Ad26.COV2.S vaccination and SARS-CoV-2 variants. Overall study: Intramuscular Ad26.COV2.S at 5x10^10 or 1x10^11 viral particles. Study findings and constraints: Vaccinees showed greater spike-specific TCR breadth than placebo recipients. TCR breadth and depth estimates may have understated total T cell responses.

Trimming took off 3 bases at V and 2 bases at J, with 13 bases between the two ends. This CDR3 has 16 residues. Germline CDR1 is MGHDK and CDR2 is SYGVNS. In this sample, this clone turned up a few times. Its antigen is unidentified. Clones were sequenced by immunoSEQ multiplex PCR, and TCRdb holds only the in-frame ones, with some missing. Of 350,000 to 450,000 clones listed, roughly 84% are singletons. Treatment defined: about 20 received Ad26.COV2.S at low or high dose, single or two shots; about 5 received placebo; per-sample allocation not given. At day 63 after the first vaccine or placebo injection, samples were drawn. Vaccination used an Ad26 vector expressing Wuhan-strain SARS-CoV-2 spike.

The TCR sequence derives from a person between 18 and 65 years old who received the Ad26.COV2.S COVID-19 vaccine or a placebo. Material: peripheral blood, obtained in a trial of Ad26.COV2.S vaccine versus placebo. The chain carries TRBV25-1 and TRBJ1-4; D possibly corresponds to TRBD1 (6 bases). Here the CDR3 reads CASSEYRAGTNEKLFF. As DNA, the CDR3 is TGTGCCAGCAGTGAGTACAGGGCCGGGACTAATGAAAAACTGTTTTTT.